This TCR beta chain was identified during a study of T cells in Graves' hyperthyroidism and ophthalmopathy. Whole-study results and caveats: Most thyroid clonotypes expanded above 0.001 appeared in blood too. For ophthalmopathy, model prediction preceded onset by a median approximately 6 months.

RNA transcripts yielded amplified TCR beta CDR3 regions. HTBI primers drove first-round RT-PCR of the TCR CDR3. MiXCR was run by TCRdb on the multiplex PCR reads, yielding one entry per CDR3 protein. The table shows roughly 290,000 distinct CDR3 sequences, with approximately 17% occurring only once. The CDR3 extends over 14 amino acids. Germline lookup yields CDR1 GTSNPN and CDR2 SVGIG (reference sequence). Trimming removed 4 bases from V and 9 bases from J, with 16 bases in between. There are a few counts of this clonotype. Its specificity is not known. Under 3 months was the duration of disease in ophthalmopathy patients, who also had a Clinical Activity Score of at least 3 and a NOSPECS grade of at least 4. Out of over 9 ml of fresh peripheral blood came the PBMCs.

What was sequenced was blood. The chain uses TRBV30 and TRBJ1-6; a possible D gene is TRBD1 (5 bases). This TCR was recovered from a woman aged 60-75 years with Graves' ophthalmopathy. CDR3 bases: TGTGCCTGGAATAGACCGGGGGGAGCTTCACCCCTCCACTTT. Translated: CAWNRPGGASPLHF.